This TCR beta chain was sequenced during a study of regulatory T cells in long-lasting Graves disease. Study findings and constraints: More public clonotypes were shared by persistent patients (fewer than 3,000) than by new patients (about 970). TRBV28, TRBJ1-2 and TRBJ2-5 were segments that persistent disease favored.

Indicated time point: persistent/refractory GD, antithyroid drugs over 5 years with positive TRAb. Preparation of the TCR library used RNA extracted from PBMCs. An endocrinology unit in Xi'an, China, supplied the patients. EDTA tubes were used for drawing approximately 8.4 milliliters of peripheral blood. The CDR3 is 15 residues long. The V segment lost 8 bases and the J segment 7 bases; nucleotides outside the gene matches: 11. Germline CDR1 and CDR2: MDHEN and SYDVKM. Through Arm-PCR of CDR3 regions and iRepertoire HTBI primers, TCR beta libraries were built. TCRdb passed the multiplex PCR reads through MiXCR, listing each CDR3 protein once. Here the sample spans 600,000 to 800,000 distinct CDR3 sequences, roughly 30% being singletons. This clonotype was detected many times. Its specificity is unknown.

The sample consisted of peripheral blood mononuclear cells (PBMCs), taken when the disease was refractory, from a patient treated with antithyroid drugs. This chain links TRBV28 with TRBJ1-6; TRBD1 aligns across 7 bases. The source is a female donor with Graves disease. Here the CDR3 reads CASSWGQGDNSPLHF. In DNA form, the CDR3 reads TGTGCCAGCTCTTGGGGGCAGGGGGACAATTCACCCCTCCACTTT. Based on the CDR3 plus reference TRBV28 and TRBJ1-6, the full variable domain is DVKVTQSSRYLVKRTGEKVFLECVQDMDHENMFWYRQDPGLGLRLIYFSYDVKMKEKGDIPEGYSVSREKKERFSLILESASTNQTSMYLCASSWGQGDNSPLHFGNGTRLTVT.